A selection of T cell receptor beta chains follows, all from one sample in a study of T cells in Graves' hyperthyroidism and ophthalmopathy. TCRdb re-called the multiplex PCR reads through MiXCR, storing one row per CDR3 protein. The sample records about 840,000 distinct CDR3 sequences, 38% being singletons. The specimen was blood. These receptors were collected from a man between 18 and 29 years old with Graves' hyperthyroidism. CDR3s include the opening cysteine and the closing phenylalanine or tryptophan. D genes are given only for firm matches. Size is omitted from some rows. Given values are once, few, many or a class for expanded clones.

clone_size: .; v_call: TRBV6-5; d_call: .; cdr3_length: 17; j_call: TRBJ2-5; cdr3_nt: TGTGCCAGCAGTTACGGAGGGGGGAGAGGTGATATGAAGACCCAGTACTTC; cdr3_aa: CASSYGGGRGDMKTQYF
clone_size: .; v_call: TRBV6-6; d_call: .; cdr3_length: 14; j_call: TRBJ2-7; cdr3_nt: TGTGCCAGCAGCTTCGACAGGTTCTCCTACGAGCAGTACTTC; cdr3_aa: CASSFDRFSYEQYF
clone_size: few; v_call: TRBV5-4; d_call: TRBD1; cdr3_length: 13; j_call: TRBJ1-2; cdr3_nt: TGTGCCAGCAGCGGAGGACAGGCCGGCGGCTACACCTTC; cdr3_aa: CASSGGQAGGYTF
clone_size: few; v_call: TRBV10-3; d_call: TRBD2; cdr3_length: 17; j_call: TRBJ2-2; cdr3_nt: TGTGCCATCAGTGAATTACTAGCGGGAGGCCGTACCGGGGAGCTGTTTTTT; cdr3_aa: CAISELLAGGRTGELFF
clone_size: many; v_call: TRBV2; d_call: .; cdr3_length: 15; j_call: TRBJ1-5; cdr3_nt: TGTGCCAGCACCTCGCAGGACCCAAGGAGTCAGCCCCAGCATTTT; cdr3_aa: CASTSQDPRSQPQHF
clone_size: few; v_call: TRBV13; d_call: .; cdr3_length: 15; j_call: TRBJ1-3; cdr3_nt: TGTGCCAGCAGCTTAGGGGGTCTCCGTGGAAACACCATATATTTT; cdr3_aa: CASSLGGLRGNTIYF
clone_size: .; v_call: TRBV7-9; d_call: .; cdr3_length: 14; j_call: TRBJ1-1; cdr3_nt: TGTGCCAGCAGCTTAATGGATCCGAACACTGAAGCTTTCTTT; cdr3_aa: CASSLMDPNTEAFF
clone_size: few; v_call: TRBV19; d_call: .; cdr3_length: 18; j_call: TRBJ1-5; cdr3_nt: TGTGCCAGTAGTATAGATCACGCCAGGAAAGGGTCGGGACAGCCCCAGCATTTT; cdr3_aa: CASSIDHARKGSGQPQHF
clone_size: few; v_call: TRBV20-1; d_call: .; cdr3_length: 13; j_call: TRBJ1-1; cdr3_nt: TGCAGGGGAAGGGGCGGAGTGAACACTGAAGCTTTCTTT; cdr3_aa: CRGRGGVNTEAFF
clone_size: .; v_call: TRBV20-1; d_call: .; cdr3_length: 15; j_call: TRBJ2-6; cdr3_nt: TGCAGTGCTACGGGGGCTAACTCTGGGGCCAACGTCCTGACTTTC; cdr3_aa: CSATGANSGANVLTF
clone_size: .; v_call: TRBV5-8; d_call: .; cdr3_length: 15; j_call: TRBJ1-5; cdr3_nt: TGTGCCAGCAGCCAAGGACGGGAGGGTGGTCAGCCCCAGCATTTT; cdr3_aa: CASSQGREGGQPQHF
clone_size: .; v_call: TRBV29-1; d_call: TRBD1; cdr3_length: 11; j_call: TRBJ1-2; cdr3_nt: TGCAGCGCCTGGGACAGTTATGGCTACACCTTC; cdr3_aa: CSAWDSYGYTF
clone_size: .; v_call: TRBV25-1; d_call: .; cdr3_length: 14; j_call: TRBJ1-2; cdr3_nt: TGTGCCAGCGTAGGGCGTCAGGGGCCGGGTGGCTACACCTTC; cdr3_aa: CASVGRQGPGGYTF
clone_size: few; v_call: TRBV25-1; d_call: .; cdr3_length: 16; j_call: TRBJ2-3; cdr3_nt: TGTGCCAGCAGCATCGGACCTCCCGGGGCAGGAGATACGCAGTATTTT; cdr3_aa: CASSIGPPGAGDTQYF
clone_size: few; v_call: TRBV12-3/TRBV12-4; d_call: .; cdr3_length: 17; j_call: TRBJ2-6; cdr3_nt: TGCGCCAGCAAAGGTAGTCTCCTTTGGTCTGGGGCCAACGTCCTGACTTTC; cdr3_aa: CASKGSLLWSGANVLTF
clone_size: .; v_call: TRBV7-3; d_call: TRBD1; cdr3_length: 18; j_call: TRBJ2-6; cdr3_nt: TGTGCCAGCAGCTTAGAGCCGGGACAGCCCTCTGGGGCCAACGTCCTGACTTTC; cdr3_aa: CASSLEPGQPSGANVLTF
clone_size: many; v_call: TRBV19; d_call: .; cdr3_length: 13; j_call: TRBJ1-5; cdr3_nt: TGTGCCAGTAGTCGTGGGAGCAATCAGCCCCAGCATTTT; cdr3_aa: CASSRGSNQPQHF
clone_size: .; v_call: TRBV10-3; d_call: .; cdr3_length: 15; j_call: TRBJ2-5; cdr3_nt: TGTGCCATCAGTGAGCGGGCCAGGACGCAAGAGACCCAGTACTTC; cdr3_aa: CAISERARTQETQYF
clone_size: .; v_call: TRBV7-2; d_call: .; cdr3_length: 14; j_call: TRBJ1-6; cdr3_nt: TGTGCCAGCAGCAAGGACAGATTGAATTCACCCCTCCACTTT; cdr3_aa: CASSKDRLNSPLHF
clone_size: .; v_call: TRBV29-1; d_call: .; cdr3_length: 15; j_call: TRBJ1-4; cdr3_nt: TGCAGCGTTGAAGGTGCGCGACAGGCCCCTGAAAAACTGTTTTTT; cdr3_aa: CSVEGARQAPEKLFF
clone_size: .; v_call: TRBV29-1; d_call: .; cdr3_length: 11; j_call: TRBJ1-1; cdr3_nt: TGCAGTTCGGGGGGTAGCACTGAAGCTTTCTTT; cdr3_aa: CSSGGSTEAFF
clone_size: few; v_call: TRBV2; d_call: .; cdr3_length: 13; j_call: TRBJ1-1; cdr3_nt: TGTGCCAAAAAGGAGGCAGGGGATCCTGAAGCTTTCTTT; cdr3_aa: CAKKEAGDPEAFF
clone_size: few; v_call: TRBV20-1; d_call: TRBD1; cdr3_length: 14; j_call: TRBJ2-7; cdr3_nt: TGCAGTGCAAGAGACCTCGGGACAGTCTACGAGCAGTACTTC; cdr3_aa: CSARDLGTVYEQYF
clone_size: few; v_call: TRBV7-2; d_call: TRBD2; cdr3_length: 15; j_call: TRBJ2-7; cdr3_nt: TGTGCCAGCAGCTTGGTCGGGGGGAGTCCCTACGAGCAGTACTTC; cdr3_aa: CASSLVGGSPYEQYF
clone_size: many; v_call: TRBV6-5; d_call: .; cdr3_length: 11; j_call: TRBJ1-4; cdr3_nt: TGTGCCAGCAGTCACGGGAGGGAACTGTTTTTT; cdr3_aa: CASSHGRELFF
clone_size: .; v_call: TRBV24-1; d_call: .; cdr3_length: 12; j_call: TRBJ2-7; cdr3_nt: TGTGCCACCAGTGAGCCAGTCTACGAGCAGTACTTC; cdr3_aa: CATSEPVYEQYF
clone_size: few; v_call: TRBV12-3/TRBV12-4; d_call: TRBD1; cdr3_length: 14; j_call: TRBJ1-2; cdr3_nt: TGTGCCAGCAGTGTCACAGGGGGCACCTATGGCTACACCTTC; cdr3_aa: CASSVTGGTYGYTF
clone_size: .; v_call: TRBV29-1; d_call: .; cdr3_length: 12; j_call: TRBJ1-1; cdr3_nt: TGCAGCGTTGAAGCAAGGGTCGCTGAAGCTTTCTTT; cdr3_aa: CSVEARVAEAFF
clone_size: many; v_call: TRBV25-1; d_call: .; cdr3_length: 15; j_call: TRBJ2-7; cdr3_nt: TGTGCCAGCAGTGAATTCTTTCCGGATTTGAACGAGCAGTACTTC; cdr3_aa: CASSEFFPDLNEQYF
clone_size: .; v_call: TRBV14; d_call: .; cdr3_length: 14; j_call: TRBJ1-4; cdr3_nt: TGTGCCAGCAGCAGGCGCGGGACTAATGAAAAACTGTTTTTT; cdr3_aa: CASSRRGTNEKLFF
clone_size: many; v_call: TRBV15; d_call: .; cdr3_length: 16; j_call: TRBJ1-5; cdr3_nt: TGTGCCACCAGCAGACCCGGGACGGATAGCAATCAGCCCCAGCATTTT; cdr3_aa: CATSRPGTDSNQPQHF
clone_size: .; v_call: TRBV20-1; d_call: TRBD2; cdr3_length: 14; j_call: TRBJ2-7; cdr3_nt: TGCAGTGCTAGAGATCTCGGGAGGGCCTACGAGCAGTACTTC; cdr3_aa: CSARDLGRAYEQYF
clone_size: .; v_call: TRBV7-2; d_call: TRBD1; cdr3_length: 15; j_call: TRBJ2-2; cdr3_nt: TGTGCCAGCGGAGCGGACAGGGTAGTTCCCGGGGAGCTGTTTTTT; cdr3_aa: CASGADRVVPGELFF
clone_size: .; v_call: TRBV7-8; d_call: .; cdr3_length: 16; j_call: TRBJ2-5; cdr3_nt: TGTGCCAGCAGGGCAACAGGGCGACGGGGTTGGGAGACCCAGTACTTC; cdr3_aa: CASRATGRRGWETQYF
clone_size: few; v_call: TRBV7-6; d_call: TRBD1; cdr3_length: 16; j_call: TRBJ2-2; cdr3_nt: TGTGCCAGCAGCTCGGCTACAGGGGGCGACACCGGGGAGCTGTTTTTT; cdr3_aa: CASSSATGGDTGELFF
clone_size: many; v_call: TRBV19; d_call: TRBD1; cdr3_length: 15; j_call: TRBJ1-1; cdr3_nt: TGTGCCAGTACCCTTACCGGGACAGTGAACACTGAAGCTTTCTTT; cdr3_aa: CASTLTGTVNTEAFF
clone_size: few; v_call: TRBV12-3/TRBV12-4; d_call: .; cdr3_length: 19; j_call: TRBJ2-6; cdr3_nt: TGTGCCAGCACCTTCACTACAGGTACTACCTTCTCTGGGGCCAACGTCCTGACTTTC; cdr3_aa: CASTFTTGTTFSGANVLTF
clone_size: few; v_call: TRBV5-1; d_call: .; cdr3_length: 16; j_call: TRBJ1-1; cdr3_nt: TGCGCCAGCAGCCGATCGTACTCAACAGGGAACACTGAAGCTTTCTTT; cdr3_aa: CASSRSYSTGNTEAFF
clone_size: .; v_call: TRBV19; d_call: .; cdr3_length: 13; j_call: TRBJ2-7; cdr3_nt: TGTGCCAGTAGTGTCCAGCCATCCTACGAGCAGTACTTC; cdr3_aa: CASSVQPSYEQYF
clone_size: many; v_call: TRBV10-2; d_call: .; cdr3_length: 14; j_call: TRBJ2-7; cdr3_nt: TGCGCCAGCCTGAGGGATTTCCTCTCCTACGAGCAGTACTTC; cdr3_aa: CASLRDFLSYEQYF
clone_size: .; v_call: TRBV7-2; d_call: TRBD2; cdr3_length: 16; j_call: TRBJ2-5; cdr3_nt: TGTGCCAGCAGCGTTGAGCTAGCGGGGGGTCAAGAGACCCAGTACTTC; cdr3_aa: CASSVELAGGQETQYF
clone_size: many; v_call: TRBV24-1; d_call: .; cdr3_length: 13; j_call: TRBJ1-1; cdr3_nt: TGTGCCACCAGTGATCGGGGAAAGACTGAAGCTTTCTTT; cdr3_aa: CATSDRGKTEAFF
clone_size: .; v_call: TRBV10-3; d_call: .; cdr3_length: 13; j_call: TRBJ2-7; cdr3_nt: TGTGCCAGCAGTTTCACCCCCAGTTACGAGCAGTACTTC; cdr3_aa: CASSFTPSYEQYF
clone_size: few; v_call: TRBV4-1; d_call: TRBD2; cdr3_length: 16; j_call: TRBJ2-5; cdr3_nt: TGCGCCAGCAGCCGACCGGGACTAGCGGGGGACGAGACCCAGTACTTC; cdr3_aa: CASSRPGLAGDETQYF
clone_size: .; v_call: TRBV20-1; d_call: .; cdr3_length: 11; j_call: TRBJ2-5; cdr3_nt: TGCAGTGCTAGGGACCGGTGGAGCCAGTACTTC; cdr3_aa: CSARDRWSQYF
clone_size: few; v_call: TRBV7-9; d_call: .; cdr3_length: 15; j_call: TRBJ2-2; cdr3_nt: TGTGCCAGCAGCTTAGTTGGGCGGATCACCGGGGAGCTGTTTTTT; cdr3_aa: CASSLVGRITGELFF
clone_size: .; v_call: TRBV7-2; d_call: TRBD1; cdr3_length: 16; j_call: TRBJ1-4; cdr3_nt: TGTGCCAGCAGCTTAGTCGGGACAGCTTATAATGAAAAACTGTTTTTT; cdr3_aa: CASSLVGTAYNEKLFF
clone_size: .; v_call: TRBV19; d_call: .; cdr3_length: 17; j_call: TRBJ2-2; cdr3_nt: TGTGCCAGTAGTATAGATCTTCGCGGGAAGAACACCGGGGAGCTGTTTTTT; cdr3_aa: CASSIDLRGKNTGELFF
clone_size: few; v_call: TRBV5-6; d_call: .; cdr3_length: 14; j_call: TRBJ1-3; cdr3_nt: TGTGCCAGCAGCTTACGGGGGACTGGAAACACCATATATTTT; cdr3_aa: CASSLRGTGNTIYF